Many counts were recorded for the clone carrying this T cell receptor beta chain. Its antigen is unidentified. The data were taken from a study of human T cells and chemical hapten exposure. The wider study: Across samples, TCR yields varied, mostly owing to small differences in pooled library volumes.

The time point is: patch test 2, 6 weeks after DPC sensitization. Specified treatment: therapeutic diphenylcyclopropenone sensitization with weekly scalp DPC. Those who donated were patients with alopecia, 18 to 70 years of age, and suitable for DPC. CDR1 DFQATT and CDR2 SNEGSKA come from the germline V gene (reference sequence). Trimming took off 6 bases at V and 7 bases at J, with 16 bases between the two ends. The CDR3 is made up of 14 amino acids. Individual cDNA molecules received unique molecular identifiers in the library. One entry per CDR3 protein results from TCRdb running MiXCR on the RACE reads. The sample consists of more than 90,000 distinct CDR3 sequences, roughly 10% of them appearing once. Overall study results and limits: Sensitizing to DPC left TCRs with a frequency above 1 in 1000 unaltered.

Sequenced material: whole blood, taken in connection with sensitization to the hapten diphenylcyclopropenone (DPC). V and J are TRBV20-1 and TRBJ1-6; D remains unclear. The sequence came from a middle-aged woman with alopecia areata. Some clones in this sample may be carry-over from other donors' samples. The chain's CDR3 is CSAPRPGGNSPLHF. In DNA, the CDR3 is TGCAGTGCCCCACGTCCGGGAGGCAATTCACCCCTCCACTTT.